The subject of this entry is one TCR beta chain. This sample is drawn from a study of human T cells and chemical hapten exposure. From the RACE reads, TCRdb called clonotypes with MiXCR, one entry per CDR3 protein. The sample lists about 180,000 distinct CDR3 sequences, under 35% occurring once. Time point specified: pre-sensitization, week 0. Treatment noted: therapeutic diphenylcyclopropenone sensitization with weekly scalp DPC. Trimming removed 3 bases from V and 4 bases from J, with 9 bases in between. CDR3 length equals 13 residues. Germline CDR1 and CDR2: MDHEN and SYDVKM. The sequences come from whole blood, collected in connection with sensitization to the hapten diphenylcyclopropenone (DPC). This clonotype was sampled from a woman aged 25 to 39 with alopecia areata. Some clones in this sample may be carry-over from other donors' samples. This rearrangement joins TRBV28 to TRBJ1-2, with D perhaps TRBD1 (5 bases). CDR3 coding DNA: TGTGCCAGCAGTTTTGAGGGGCCCTATGGCTACACCTTC. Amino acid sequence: CASSFEGPYGYTF.